This T cell receptor (beta chain) appears in the sequencing data of a study of shared clonotypes between healthy human individuals. Study-wide context: CD4 naive and memory got three plates each, CD8 naive two, CD8 memory one. Study observations and caveats: Between several donors, naive CD4 clonotypes were shared at a level of approximately 5%. Memory subsets generally showed lower estimated richness than naive subsets.

Repertoires were generated with immunoSEQ multiplex PCR, while TCRdb's copy carries only in-frame clones and drops some. The sample consists of millions of clones, roughly 96% of them appearing once. Per germline, CDR1 ENHRY and CDR2 SYGVKD. The ends lost 3 bases at V and 6 bases at J; junction bases unmatched: 7. The CDR3 has 17 residues. The donors, all of them Caucasian adults, lived in Nashville, Tennessee. As for this clone: The antigen is undetermined.

The source of this sequence is a man between 18 and 35 years old in good health. This chain links TRBV10-3 with TRBJ2-2; 13 nucleotides align to TRBD2. Sample: naive CD4+ T cells sorted from blood. The sample's subset: CD45RA+ positively selected. Written as DNA, the CDR3 is TGTGCCATCAGTGACCTAATCGGGACTAGCGGGGCCGGGGAGCTGTTTTTT. Its translation: CAISDLIGTSGAGELFF.